This T cell receptor beta chain was identified during a study of identifying expanded T cells in peripheral blood. General study points: Clone count variance between approximately two-week samples rose with total template count.

The CDR3 runs 11 residues. Germline CDR1 MGHRA, CDR2 YSYEKL. Trimming cost V 1 base and J 6 bases, with 3 bases left between them. Some clones are missing from TCRdb's copy, which holds only in-frame ones; the method was immunoSEQ multiplex PCR. The data show 100,000 to 150,000 clones, 84% seen once. About this clone: Its antigen remains unknown.

This TCR derives from a person aged 18-70 years in good health. V and J are TRBV4-1 and TRBJ1-1; D remains ambiguous. The sequencing sample was made of blood. CDR3 DNA sequence: TGCGCCAGCAGCCAAGGTTCTGAAGCTTTCTTT. Translated, it gives CASSQGSEAFF.